This T cell receptor beta chain is drawn from a study of blood T cell repertoires in COVID-19. Methods used by the authors: Amplification with reference gene primers provided the estimates of nucleated cell counts. The data were produced by immunoSEQ multiplex PCR, yet TCRdb's version contains in-frame clones alone and is incomplete. The D gene and trimming were derived from the DNA, and the V and J assignments and clone size from that table. The sample lists approximately 330,000 clones, over 80% seen once, with around 10% in the top ten. Germline assignment: CDR1 ENHRY and CDR2 SYGVKD. The CDR3 covers 14 residues. V shed 2 bases, J shed 4 bases, and the junction held 5 bases outside the gene matches.

The sample comprised peripheral blood. The chain has TRBV10-3 and TRBJ2-7; 7 positions agree with TRBD1. The receptor was derived from a man aged 25 to 40 with COVID-19, enrolled during active disease. CDR3 DNA sequence: TGTGCCATCAGTGAGGGGACAGCAGGATACGAGCAGTACTTC. The encoded protein is CAISEGTAGYEQYF.